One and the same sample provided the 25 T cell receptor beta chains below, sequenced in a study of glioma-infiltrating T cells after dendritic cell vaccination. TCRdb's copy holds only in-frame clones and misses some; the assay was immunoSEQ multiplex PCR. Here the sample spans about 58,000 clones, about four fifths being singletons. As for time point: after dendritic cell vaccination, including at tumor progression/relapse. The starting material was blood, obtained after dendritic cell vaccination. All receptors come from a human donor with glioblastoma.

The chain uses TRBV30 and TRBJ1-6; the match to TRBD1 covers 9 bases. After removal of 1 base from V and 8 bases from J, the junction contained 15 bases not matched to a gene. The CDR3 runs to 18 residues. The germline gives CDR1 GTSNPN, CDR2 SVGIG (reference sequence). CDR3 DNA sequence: TGTGCCTGGAGTGAAGGACAGGGGACTACCGGGGGTGATTCACCCCTCCACTTT. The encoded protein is CAWSEGQGTTGGDSPLHF.

The chain's CDR3 is CASSPWEGEPTDTQYF. As DNA, the CDR3 is TGTGCCAGCAGCCCCTGGGAGGGGGAACCCACAGATACGCAGTATTTT. The chain uses TRBV11-1 and TRBJ2-3, with D perhaps TRBD2 (7 bases). The CDR3 contains 16 residues. Trimming stripped 5 bases from V and 2 bases from J, with 17 bases between. Per the germline V gene, CDR1 is SGHAT and CDR2 is FQDESV (reference sequence).

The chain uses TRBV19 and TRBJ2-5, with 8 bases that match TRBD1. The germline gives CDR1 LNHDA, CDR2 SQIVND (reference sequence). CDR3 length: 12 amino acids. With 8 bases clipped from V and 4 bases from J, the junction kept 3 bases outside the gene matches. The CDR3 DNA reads TGTGCCAGTGGACAGGGCCGAGAGACCCAGTACTTC. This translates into CASGQGRETQYF.

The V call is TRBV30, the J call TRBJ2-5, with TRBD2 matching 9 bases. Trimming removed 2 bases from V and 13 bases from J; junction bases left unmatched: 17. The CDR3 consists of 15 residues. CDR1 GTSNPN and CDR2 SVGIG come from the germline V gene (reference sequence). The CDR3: CAWSPRGLAGLIRYF. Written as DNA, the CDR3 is TGTGCCTGGAGTCCCCGCGGGCTAGCGGGGCTGATACGGTACTTC. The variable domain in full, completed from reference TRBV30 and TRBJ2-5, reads SQTIHQWPATLVQPVGSPLSLECTVEGTSNPNLYWYRQAAGRGLQLLFYSVGIGQISSEVPQNLSASRPQDRQFILSSKKLLLSDSGFYLCAWSPRGLAGLIRYFGPGTRLLVL.

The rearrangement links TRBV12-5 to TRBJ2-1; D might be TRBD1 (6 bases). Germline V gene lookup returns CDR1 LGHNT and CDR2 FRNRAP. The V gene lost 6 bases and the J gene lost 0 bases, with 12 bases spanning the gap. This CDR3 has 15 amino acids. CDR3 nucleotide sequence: TGTGCTAGTGGACCTGGACAGAGCTCCTACAATGAGCAGTTCTTC. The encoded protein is CASGPGQSSYNEQFF.

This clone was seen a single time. The CDR3 region is CASSSTGVTEAFF. The DNA for the CDR3 is TGTGCCAGCAGCTCGACAGGGGTTACTGAAGCTTTCTTT. V is TRBV5-6 and J is TRBJ1-1, with TRBD1 matching 8 bases. This CDR3 has 13 residues. The V segment lost 3 bases and the J segment 5 bases; nucleotides outside the gene matches: 3. Germline CDR1 reads SGHDT; CDR2 reads YYEEEE.

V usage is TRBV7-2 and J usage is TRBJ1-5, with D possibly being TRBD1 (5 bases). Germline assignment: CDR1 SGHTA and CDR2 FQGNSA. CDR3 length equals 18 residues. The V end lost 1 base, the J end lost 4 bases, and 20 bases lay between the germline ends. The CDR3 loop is CASSLVALRMTANQPQHF. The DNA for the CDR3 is TGTGCCAGCAGCTTAGTCGCCCTGAGAATGACAGCTAATCAGCCCCAGCATTTT.

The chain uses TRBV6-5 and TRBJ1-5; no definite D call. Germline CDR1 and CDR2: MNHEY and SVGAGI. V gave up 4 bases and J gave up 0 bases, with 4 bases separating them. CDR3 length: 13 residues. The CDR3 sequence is CASSSSSNQPQHF. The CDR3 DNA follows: TGTGCCAGCAGTTCGAGTAGCAATCAGCCCCAGCATTTT.

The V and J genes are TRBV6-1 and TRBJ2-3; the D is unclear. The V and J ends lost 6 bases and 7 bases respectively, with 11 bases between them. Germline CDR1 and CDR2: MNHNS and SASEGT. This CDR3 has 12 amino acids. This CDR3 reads CASREYTNTQYF. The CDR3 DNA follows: TGTGCCAGCAGGGAGTACACGAATACGCAGTATTTT.

In nucleotides, the CDR3 is TGTGCCAGTAGTCGGGTCCCGGGACAGGGTAGTACGCAGTATTTT. It codes for CASSRVPGQGSTQYF. The genes are TRBV19 and TRBJ2-3, with TRBD1 matching over 9 bases. After removal of 5 bases from V and 8 bases from J, the junction contained 11 bases not matched to a gene. Looked up from germline, CDR1 is LNHDA and CDR2 is SQIVND (reference sequence). This CDR3 has 15 amino acids.

Written as DNA, the CDR3 is TGTGCCAGTAGTATAGAGAGTCTGTATAATTCACCCCTCCACTTT. This gives the protein CASSIESLYNSPLHF. The V gene is TRBV19, the J gene TRBJ1-6; no clear D. CDR1 and CDR2 from the germline V gene are LNHDA and SQIVND (reference sequence). Trimming removed 0 bases at V and 4 bases at J, with 7 bases between. The length of the CDR3 is 15 residues.

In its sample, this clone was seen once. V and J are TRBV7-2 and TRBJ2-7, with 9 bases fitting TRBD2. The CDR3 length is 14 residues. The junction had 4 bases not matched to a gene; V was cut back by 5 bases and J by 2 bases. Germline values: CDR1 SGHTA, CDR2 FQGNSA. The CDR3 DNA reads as TGTGCCAGCAGCCCTAGCGGGGATACCTACGAGCAGTACTTC. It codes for CASSPSGDTYEQYF.

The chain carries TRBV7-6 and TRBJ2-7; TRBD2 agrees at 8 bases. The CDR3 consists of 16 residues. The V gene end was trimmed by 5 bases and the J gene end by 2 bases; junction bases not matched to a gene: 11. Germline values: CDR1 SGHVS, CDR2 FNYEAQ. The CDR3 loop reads CASSPSGGLYPYEQYF. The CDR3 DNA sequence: TGTGCCAGCAGCCCCAGCGGGGGCCTTTACCCCTACGAGCAGTACTTC.

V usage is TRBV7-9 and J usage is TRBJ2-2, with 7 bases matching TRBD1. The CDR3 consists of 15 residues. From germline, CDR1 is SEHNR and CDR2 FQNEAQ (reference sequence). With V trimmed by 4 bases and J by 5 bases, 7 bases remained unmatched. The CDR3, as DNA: TGTGCCAGCAGCTCGAGGGACAGCTGGACCGGGGAGCTGTTTTTT. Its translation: CASSSRDSWTGELFF. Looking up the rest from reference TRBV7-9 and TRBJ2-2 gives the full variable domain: DTGVSQNPRHKITKRGQNVTFRCDPISEHNRLYWYRQTLGQGPEFLTYFQNEAQLEKSRLLSDRFSAERPKGSFSTLEIQRTEQGDSAMYLCASSSRDSWTGELFFGEGSRLTVL.

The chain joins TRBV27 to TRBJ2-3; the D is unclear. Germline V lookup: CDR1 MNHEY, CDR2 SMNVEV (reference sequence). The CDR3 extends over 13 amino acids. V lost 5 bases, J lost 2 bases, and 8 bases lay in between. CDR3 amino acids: CASSPSLTDTQYF. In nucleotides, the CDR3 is TGTGCCAGCAGTCCCTCTCTCACAGATACGCAGTATTTT.

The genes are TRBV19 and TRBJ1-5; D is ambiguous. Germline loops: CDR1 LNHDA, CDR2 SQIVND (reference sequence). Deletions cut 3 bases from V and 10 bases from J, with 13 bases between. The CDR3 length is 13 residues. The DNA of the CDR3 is TGTGCCAGTAGTATGAACAAAATCGCTCCCCAGCATTTT. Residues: CASSMNKIAPQHF.

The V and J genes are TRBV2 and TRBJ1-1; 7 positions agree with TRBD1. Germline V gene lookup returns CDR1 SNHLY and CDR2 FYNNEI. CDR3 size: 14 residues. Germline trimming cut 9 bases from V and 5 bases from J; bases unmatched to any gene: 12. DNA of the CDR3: TGTGCCAGACGACAGGGCGGAGGTGGGACTGAAGCTTTCTTT. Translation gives CARRQGGGGTEAFF.

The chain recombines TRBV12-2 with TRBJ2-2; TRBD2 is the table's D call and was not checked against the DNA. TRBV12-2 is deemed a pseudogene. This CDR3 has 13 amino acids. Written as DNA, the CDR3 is TGTGCAAGTCGCTTATGGAGGGCCGGGGAGCTGTTTTTT. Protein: CASRLWRAGELFF.

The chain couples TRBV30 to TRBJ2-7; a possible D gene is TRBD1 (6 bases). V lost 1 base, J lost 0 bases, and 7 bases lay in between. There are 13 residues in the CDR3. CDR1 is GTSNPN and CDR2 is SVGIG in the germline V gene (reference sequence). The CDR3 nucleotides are TGTGCCTGGAGTGCGGACAGCTCCTACGAGCAGTACTTC. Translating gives CAWSADSSYEQYF. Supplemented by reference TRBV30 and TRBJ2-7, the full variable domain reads SQTIHQWPATLVQPVGSPLSLECTVEGTSNPNLYWYRQAAGRGLQLLFYSVGIGQISSEVPQNLSASRPQDRQFILSSKKLLLSDSGFYLCAWSADSSYEQYFGPGTRLTVT.

CDR3 sequence (DNA): TGTGCCAGCAGTGCGGACAGGGGCCGGTACGAGCAGTACTTC. Translation gives CASSADRGRYEQYF. This chain links TRBV13 with TRBJ2-7; 9 bases match TRBD1. V dropped 6 bases and J dropped 4; count of bases not matched to a gene: 7. Germline lookup yields CDR1 PRHDT and CDR2 FYEKMQ (reference sequence). The CDR3 spans 14 residues.

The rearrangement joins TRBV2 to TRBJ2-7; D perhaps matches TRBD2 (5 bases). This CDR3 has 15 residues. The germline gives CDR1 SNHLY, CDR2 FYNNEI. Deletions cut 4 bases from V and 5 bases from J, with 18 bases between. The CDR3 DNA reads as TGTGCCAGCAGTGCCAGACCCGGGGTGAGGGACGAGCAGTACTTC. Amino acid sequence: CASSARPGVRDEQYF.

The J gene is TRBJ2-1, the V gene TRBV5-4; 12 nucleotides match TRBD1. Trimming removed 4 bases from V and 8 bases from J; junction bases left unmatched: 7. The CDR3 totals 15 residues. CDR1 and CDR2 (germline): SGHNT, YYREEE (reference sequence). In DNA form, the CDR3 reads TGTGCCAGCAGCATCCGGGACAGGGGGCCGGATGAGCAGTTCTTC. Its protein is CASSIRDRGPDEQFF.

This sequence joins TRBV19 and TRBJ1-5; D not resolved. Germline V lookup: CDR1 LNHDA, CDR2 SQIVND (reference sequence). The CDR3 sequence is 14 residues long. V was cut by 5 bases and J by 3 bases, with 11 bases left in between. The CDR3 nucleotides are TGTGCCAGTAGTGCCGACTTCACCAATCAGCCCCAGCATTTT. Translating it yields CASSADFTNQPQHF.

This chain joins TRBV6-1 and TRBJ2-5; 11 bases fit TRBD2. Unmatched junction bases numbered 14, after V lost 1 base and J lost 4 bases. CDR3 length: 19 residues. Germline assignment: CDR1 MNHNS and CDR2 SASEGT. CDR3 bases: TGTGCCAGCAGTGAAGACGGGGGACTAGCGGATCCACTGGGAGAGACCCAGTACTTC. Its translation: CASSEDGGLADPLGETQYF.

CDR3 sequence reads: CASSQDPDRSYEQYF. The CDR3 nucleotides are TGCGCCAGCAGCCAAGATCCGGACAGATCCTACGAGCAGTACTTC. The rearrangement uses TRBV4-1 and TRBJ2-7; D is possibly TRBD1 (6 bases). The CDR3 is made up of 15 amino acids. Per the germline V gene, CDR1 is MGHRA and CDR2 is YSYEKL. Trimming took off 0 bases at V and 1 base at J, with 10 bases between the two ends.